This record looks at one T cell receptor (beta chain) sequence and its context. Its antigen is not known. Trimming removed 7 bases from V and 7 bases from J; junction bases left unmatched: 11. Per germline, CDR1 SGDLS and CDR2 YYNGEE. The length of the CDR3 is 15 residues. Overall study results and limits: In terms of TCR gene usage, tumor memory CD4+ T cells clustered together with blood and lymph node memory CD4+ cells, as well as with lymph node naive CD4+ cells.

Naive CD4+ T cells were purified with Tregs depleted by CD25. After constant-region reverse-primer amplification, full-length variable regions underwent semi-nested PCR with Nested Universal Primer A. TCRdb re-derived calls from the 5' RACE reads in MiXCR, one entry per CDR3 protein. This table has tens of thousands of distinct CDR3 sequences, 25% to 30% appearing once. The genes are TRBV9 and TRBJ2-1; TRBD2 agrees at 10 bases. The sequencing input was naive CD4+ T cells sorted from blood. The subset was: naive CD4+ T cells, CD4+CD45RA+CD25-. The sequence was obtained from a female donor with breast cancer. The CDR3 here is CASGLLAGAGNEQFF. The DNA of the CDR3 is TGTGCCAGCGGCCTTCTAGCGGGAGCAGGTAATGAGCAGTTCTTC.